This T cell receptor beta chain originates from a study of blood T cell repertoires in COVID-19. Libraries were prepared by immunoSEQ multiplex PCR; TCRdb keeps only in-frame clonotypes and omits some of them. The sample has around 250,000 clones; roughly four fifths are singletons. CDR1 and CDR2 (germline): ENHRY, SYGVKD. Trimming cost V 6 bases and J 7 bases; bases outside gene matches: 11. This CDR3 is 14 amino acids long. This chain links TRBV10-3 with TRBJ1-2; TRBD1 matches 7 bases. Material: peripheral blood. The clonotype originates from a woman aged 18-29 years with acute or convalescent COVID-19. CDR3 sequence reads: CAISTIPQGGGYTF. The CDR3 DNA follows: TGTGCCATCAGCACCATTCCTCAGGGGGGTGGCTACACCTTC.